Sequencing of this T cell receptor beta chain was carried out in a study of T cell repertoires and leukemia-associated antigens. MiXCR was run by TCRdb on the 5' RACE reads, yielding one entry per CDR3 protein. The profile shows 10,000 to 13,000 distinct CDR3 sequences, less than 45% of them singletons. This clonotype is medium-sized by share. The antigen is not known. Material for sequencing was CD3+ T cells sorted from blood and cultured. The clonotype originates from a female donor in good health.

As DNA, the CDR3 is TGCGCCAGCAGCAGCGCCCGGAGCGGGGACAATGAGCAGTTCTTC. It yields the protein CASSSARSGDNEQFF. This rearrangement joins TRBV5-1 to TRBJ2-1; TRBD2 aligns across 7 bases. Germline CDR1 reads SGHRS; CDR2 reads YFSETQ. The CDR3 totals 15 residues. Trimming at V came to 4 bases and at J to 5 bases, leaving 9 bases not matched to a gene. Full variable domain (missing parts from reference TRBV5-1 and TRBJ2-1): KAGVTQTPRYLIKTRGQQVTLSCSPISGHRSVSWYQQTPGQGLQFLFEYFSETQRNKGNFPGRFSGRQFSNSRSEMNVSTLELGDSALYLCASSSARSGDNEQFFGPGTRLTVL.